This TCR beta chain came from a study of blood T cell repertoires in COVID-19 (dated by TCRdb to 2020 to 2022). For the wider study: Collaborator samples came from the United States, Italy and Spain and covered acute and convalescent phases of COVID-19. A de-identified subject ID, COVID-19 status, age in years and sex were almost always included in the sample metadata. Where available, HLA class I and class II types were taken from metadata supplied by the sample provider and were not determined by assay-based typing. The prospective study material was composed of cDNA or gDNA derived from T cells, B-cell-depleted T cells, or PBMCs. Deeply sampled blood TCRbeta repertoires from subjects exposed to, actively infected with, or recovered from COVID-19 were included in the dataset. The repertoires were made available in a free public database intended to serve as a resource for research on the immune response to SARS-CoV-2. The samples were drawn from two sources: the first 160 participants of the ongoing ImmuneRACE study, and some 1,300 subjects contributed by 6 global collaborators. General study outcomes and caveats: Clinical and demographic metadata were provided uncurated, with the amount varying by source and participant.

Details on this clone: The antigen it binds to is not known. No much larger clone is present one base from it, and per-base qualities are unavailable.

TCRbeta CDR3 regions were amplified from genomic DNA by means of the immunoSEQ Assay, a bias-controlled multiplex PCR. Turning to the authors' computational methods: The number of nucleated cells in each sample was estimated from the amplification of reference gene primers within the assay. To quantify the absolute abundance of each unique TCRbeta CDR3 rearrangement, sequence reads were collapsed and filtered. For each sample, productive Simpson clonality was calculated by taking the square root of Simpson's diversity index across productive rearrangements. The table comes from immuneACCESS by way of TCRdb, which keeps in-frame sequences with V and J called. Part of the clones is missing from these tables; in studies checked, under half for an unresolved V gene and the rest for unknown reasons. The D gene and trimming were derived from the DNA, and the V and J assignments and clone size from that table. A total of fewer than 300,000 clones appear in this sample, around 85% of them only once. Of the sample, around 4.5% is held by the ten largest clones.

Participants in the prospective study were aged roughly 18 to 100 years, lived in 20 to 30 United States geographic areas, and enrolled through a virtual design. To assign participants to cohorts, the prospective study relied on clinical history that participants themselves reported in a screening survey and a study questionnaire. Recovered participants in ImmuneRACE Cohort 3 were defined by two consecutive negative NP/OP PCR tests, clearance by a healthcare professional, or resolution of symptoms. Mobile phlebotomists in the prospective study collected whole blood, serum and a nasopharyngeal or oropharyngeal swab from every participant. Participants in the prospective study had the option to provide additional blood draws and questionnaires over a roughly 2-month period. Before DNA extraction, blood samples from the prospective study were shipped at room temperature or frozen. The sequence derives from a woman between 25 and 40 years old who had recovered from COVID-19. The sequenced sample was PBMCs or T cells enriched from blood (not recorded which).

This receptor carries the CDR3 CAIAGQVISYEQYF. The DNA sequence reads TGTGCCATCGCGGGGCAGGTAATTTCCTACGAGCAGTACTTC. The receptor chain draws on TRBV10-3 and TRBJ2-7; the D segment could be TRBD2, given 6 matching bases. The germline V gene gives CDR1 as ENHRY and CDR2 as SYGVKD. Trimming costs V 8 bases and J 1 base, and their ends lie 15 bases apart. From the cysteine through the phenylalanine, the CDR3 covers 14 amino acids. Kept here is only the CDR3 DNA, which spans 42 bases and is read in frame from base 1.